The source of this TCR beta chain is a study of beta chain features in type 1 diabetes. Study observations and caveats: The study left unresolved whether HLA type influences TCRB rearrangement. In every one of the four CD4+ subsets, TCRB CDR3s were moderately but significantly shorter in Type 1 diabetes patients.

Sequencing targeted expressed TCRB transcripts, as all isolated RNA had been reverse transcribed. Sequencing used immunoSEQ multiplex PCR; TCRdb keeps in-frame clones, though not all of them. The data contain 900,000 or so clones, roughly a sixth of them singletons. This clone came up a few times. Its antigen is undetermined. Over 95% purity was reached by all sorted populations. The CDR3 is made up of 12 amino acids. Trimming pared 8 bases from V and 0 bases from J, leaving 8 bases between. The germline gives CDR1 MDHEN, CDR2 SYDVKM. The receptor comes from a woman younger than 30 in good health. The chain couples TRBV28 to TRBJ2-7; D call uncertain. The sequencing input was naive CD4+ T cells from blood. The CDR3 here is CASEGNSYEQYF. Written as DNA, the CDR3 is TGTGCCAGCGAAGGGAACTCCTACGAGCAGTACTTC. Variable domain in full (rest from reference TRBV28 and TRBJ2-7): DVKVTQSSRYLVKRTGEKVFLECVQDMDHENMFWYRQDPGLGLRLIYFSYDVKMKEKGDIPEGYSVSREKKERFSLILESASTNQTSMYLCASEGNSYEQYFGPGTRLTVT.